What follows describes a single TCR beta chain. The data originate from a study of shared clonotypes between healthy human individuals. Repertoires were generated with immunoSEQ multiplex PCR, while TCRdb's copy carries only in-frame clones and drops some. The data contain fewer than 3 million clones, around 93% of them singletons. CDR1 and CDR2 from the germline V gene are MGHRA and YSYEKL. The CDR3 covers 12 residues. Between the trimmed V and J ends, which lost 5 bases and 15 bases, there was a span of 14 bases. Specimen: naive CD4+ T cells from PBMCs. The subset: CD45RA+ positively selected. The gene calls are TRBV4-1 and TRBJ1-6; D unresolved. The sequence came from a man in his late teens or twenties in good health. Some clones in this sample may be carry-over from other donors' samples. CDR3 amino acids: CASSKPGQNLHF. CDR3 DNA sequence: TGCGCCAGCAGCAAACCCGGTCAGAACCTCCACTTT.